These 23 T cell receptor beta chains share one sample of origin, sequenced in a study of Ad26.COV2.S vaccination and SARS-CoV-2 variants. Treatment: about 20 received Ad26.COV2.S at low or high dose, single or two shots; several received placebo; per-sample allocation not given. Samples came from day 63 after the first vaccine or placebo injection. The table came from immunoSEQ multiplex PCR; TCRdb's copy has only in-frame clones and leaves some out. The profile shows hundreds of thousands of clones, roughly 89% of them singletons. The sample consisted of peripheral blood, taken in a trial of Ad26.COV2.S vaccine versus placebo. These receptors were collected from a person between 18 and 59 years old who received the Ad26.COV2.S COVID-19 vaccine or a placebo.

The rearrangement joins TRBV28 to TRBJ1-2; D is unresolved. Germline CDR1 and CDR2: MDHEN and SYDVKM. V lost 7 bases to trimming and J lost 5 bases, with 11 bases between them. The CDR3 is 12 residues long. CDR3 sequence reads: CASKPSWYGYTF. In DNA form, the CDR3 reads TGTGCCAGCAAGCCCTCTTGGTATGGCTACACCTTC.

As for this clone: Other DNA sequences in this sample translate to the same CDR3. The CDR3 loop is CASSLGVNYGYTF. The CDR3 coding sequence is TGTGCCAGCAGCCTAGGGGTGAACTATGGCTACACCTTC. J is TRBJ1-2 and V is TRBV7-2, with D perhaps TRBD1 (5 bases). V was shortened by 5 bases and J by 2 bases, with 9 bases between the two germline ends. CDR3 length: 13 amino acids. The germline CDR1 and CDR2 sequences are SGHTA and FQGNSA.

This clone appeared once. This chain uses TRBV29-1 with TRBJ2-2; D is perhaps TRBD1 or TRBD2 (5 bases each). The CDR3 contains 15 residues. Germline assignment: CDR1 SQVTM and CDR2 ANQGSEA. Between the trimmed V and J ends, which lost 4 bases and 0 bases, there was a span of 12 bases. CDR3 region: CSVGSGAPNTGELFF. The CDR3 coding sequence is TGCAGCGTTGGCTCCGGGGCCCCGAACACCGGGGAGCTGTTTTTT.

This rearrangement joins TRBV11-1 to TRBJ1-1, with TRBD1 matching over 7 bases. This CDR3 contains 15 residues. Trimming cost V 5 bases and J 0 bases; bases outside gene matches: 6. Per the germline V gene, CDR1 is SGHAT and CDR2 is FQDESV (reference sequence). The CDR3 loop is CASSDQQGMNTEAFF. For the CDR3, the DNA is TGTGCCAGCAGCGACCAACAGGGGATGAACACTGAAGCTTTCTTT.

This rearrangement joins TRBV27 to TRBJ1-1, with D hard to call. From germline, CDR1 is MNHEY and CDR2 SMNVEV (reference sequence). The CDR3 totals 13 residues. Trimming left V 4 bases short and J 3 bases short, with 9 bases between. The CDR3 protein is CASSSWVDTEAFF. In nucleotides, the CDR3 is TGTGCCAGCAGTTCCTGGGTAGACACTGAAGCTTTCTTT.

The rearrangement links TRBV25-1 to TRBJ1-2; 9 nucleotides agree with TRBD1. V lost 4 bases, J lost 8 bases, and 14 bases stayed unmatched. Germline assignment: CDR1 MGHDK and CDR2 SYGVNS. The CDR3 has 16 amino acids. CDR3 in amino acids: CASSVGKGQGVRGYTF. The CDR3 DNA sequence: TGTGCCAGCAGTGTCGGGAAGGGACAGGGAGTTCGAGGCTACACCTTC.

The genes are TRBV2 and TRBJ1-2; D is uncertain. With 2 bases removed from V and 4 bases from J, the gap between germline ends came to 11 bases. Germline V gene data show CDR1 as SNHLY and CDR2 as FYNNEI. The CDR3 totals 14 residues. This CDR3 reads CASSELAELYGYTF. CDR3 in DNA: TGTGCCAGCAGTGAACTAGCAGAGCTCTATGGCTACACCTTC.

J is TRBJ2-1 and V is TRBV5-1, with 7 nucleotides matching TRBD2. This CDR3 is 13 amino acids long. V shed 2 bases, J shed 10 bases, and the junction held 6 bases outside the gene matches. Germline V lookup: CDR1 SGHRS, CDR2 YFSETQ. The CDR3: CASSLSGTTEQFF. Here the CDR3 DNA reads TGCGCCAGCAGCTTATCGGGGACTACCGAGCAGTTCTTC.

This clone was seen more than once but under ten times. The chain couples TRBV4-1 to TRBJ1-1; D possibly corresponds to TRBD1 (6 bases). CDR1 is MGHRA and CDR2 is YSYEKL in the germline V gene. There are 15 residues in the CDR3. The ends were cut back, 4 bases at V and 11 bases at J, with 23 bases in the middle. The CDR3: CASSPYPGQGLDAFF. CDR3 nucleotides: TGCGCCAGCAGCCCGTACCCAGGTCAGGGGTTAGACGCTTTCTTT.

This clone has a handful of counts. The chain carries TRBV5-6 and TRBJ2-3, with a weak D call TRBD2 (6 bases). CDR3 size: 12 residues. The germline CDR1 and CDR2 sequences are SGHDT and YYEEEE. V lost 3 bases, J lost 10 bases, and 12 bases lay in between. The CDR3 DNA reads as TGTGCCAGCAGCTCGGGACTTCCGCCGCAGTATTTT. Translated, it gives CASSSGLPPQYF.

The chain uses TRBV2 and TRBJ2-4; 7 positions agree with TRBD1. Looked up from germline, CDR1 is SNHLY and CDR2 is FYNNEI. This CDR3 has 13 residues. V was pared by 7 bases and J by 1 base, with 1 base of the junction left unmatched. The CDR3 loop reads CASTDRAKNIQYF. The CDR3 nucleotides are TGTGCCAGCACGGACAGGGCCAAAAACATTCAGTACTTC. Full variable domain (missing parts from reference TRBV2 and TRBJ2-4): EPEVTQTPSHQVTQMGQEVILRCVPISNHLYFYWYRQILGQKVEFLVSFYNNEISEKSEIFDDQFSVERPDGSNFTLKIRSTKLEDSAMYFCASTDRAKNIQYFGAGTRLSVL.

The count of this clone is one. The rearrangement joins TRBV4-2 to TRBJ2-1, with D possibly called TRBD1 or TRBD2 (5 bases each). The ends were cut back, 1 base at V and 8 bases at J, with 24 bases in the middle. The CDR3 length is 18 residues. Germline V CDR1 and CDR2: LGHNA, YNFKEQ. CDR3 DNA sequence: TGTGCCAGCAGCCAAGGAAACCGGCGGGCTGCTAGGGGCCATGAGCAGTTCTTC. Translated: CASSQGNRRAARGHEQFF.

This chain uses TRBV7-9 with TRBJ1-2; 7 nucleotides match TRBD1. This CDR3 contains 15 residues. Germline V CDR1 and CDR2: SEHNR, FQNEAQ (reference sequence). After removal of 5 bases from V and 3 bases from J, the junction contained 9 bases not matched to a gene. DNA of the CDR3: TGTGCCAGCAGCCTAAGGGACAGCCGGTACTATGGCTACACCTTC. Amino acid sequence: CASSLRDSRYYGYTF.

Comment on this clone: A read error may account for a junction end that differs from germline. Other DNA sequences from this sample encode an identical CDR3 as well. The chain couples TRBV28 to TRBJ1-4; D may be TRBD1 (6 bases). The CDR3 runs to 14 residues. The germline V gene encodes CDR1 MDHEN and CDR2 SYDVKM. The CDR3 sequence: CASSPGQPDEKLFF. In DNA form, the CDR3 reads TGTGCCAGCAGTCCCGGACAGCCAGATGAAAAACTATTTTTT. Looking up the rest from reference TRBV28 and TRBJ1-4 gives the full variable domain: DVKVTQSSRYLVKRTGEKVFLECVQDMDHENMFWYRQDPGLGLRLIYFSYDVKMKEKGDIPEGYSVSREKKERFSLILESASTNQTSMYLCASSPGQPDEKLFFGSGTQLSVL.

A note on this clone: Other DNA sequences in this sample translate to the same CDR3. The V call is TRBV28, the J call TRBJ1-1; no clear D. Germline CDR1 reads MDHEN; CDR2 reads SYDVKM. V was pared by 2 bases and J by 1 base, with 2 bases between. This CDR3 comprises 12 residues. The CDR3 sequence is CASSLPNTEAFF. The CDR3 bases are TGTGCCAGCAGTTTACCGAACACTGAAGCTTTCTTT.

This CDR3 reads CSAHRDNEQFF. CDR3 sequence (DNA): TGCAGTGCTCACCGGGACAATGAGCAGTTCTTC. The rearrangement joins TRBV20-1 to TRBJ2-1; D ambiguous. Trimming removed 5 bases at V and 5 bases at J, with 7 bases between. Germline V gives CDR1 DFQATT, CDR2 SNEGSKA (reference sequence). The CDR3 totals 11 residues.

This chain links TRBV11-2 with TRBJ1-4; the match to TRBD1 covers 7 bases. V lost 4 bases and J lost 9; bases outside the gene matches: 17. Looked up from germline, CDR1 is SGHAT and CDR2 is FQNNGV. The CDR3 is 17 amino acids. CDR3 sequence (DNA): TGTGCCAGCAGCTCCCACATTGGGACAGATGCTGGGAAAAAACTGTTTTTT. As protein: CASSSHIGTDAGKKLFF.

The chain is built from TRBV18 and TRBJ2-5; 8 nucleotides line up with TRBD1. Germline V gene data show CDR1 as KGHSH and CDR2 as LQKENI. The ends lost 3 bases at V and 5 bases at J; junction bases unmatched: 11. This CDR3 spans 16 amino acids. DNA for the CDR3: TGTGCCAGCTCACCCCCCGCGGACAGGGTTGGCGAGACCCAGTACTTC. Translated: CASSPPADRVGETQYF.

V is TRBV28 and J is TRBJ1-5; D is uncertain. Trimming removed 1 base from V and 6 bases from J, with 4 bases in between. The CDR3 length is 12 residues. Germline-derived CDR1 and CDR2 are MDHEN and SYDVKM. The CDR3 here is CASSLYRQPQHF. CDR3 sequence (DNA): TGTGCCAGCAGTTTATACCGTCAGCCCCAGCATTTT.

This chain connects TRBV5-3 to TRBJ2-7; the match to TRBD2 covers 15 bases. TRBV5-3 is labeled an ORF, and its function is uncertain. Trimming took 4 bases from V and 1 from J; bases not matched to a gene: 9. This CDR3 spans 18 amino acids. The CDR3 nucleotides read TGTGCCAGAAGCGGGACTGGGACTAGCGGGAGGATTTCCTACGAGCAGTACGTC. This translates into CARSGTGTSGRISYEQYV.

The V call is TRBV10-3, the J call TRBJ1-2; D is perhaps TRBD1 (5 bases). CDR1 is ENHRY and CDR2 is SYGVKD in the germline V gene. Trimming pared 3 bases from V and 0 bases from J, leaving 14 bases between. The CDR3 length is 16 residues. The CDR3 DNA follows: TGTGCCATCAGTGACCCACGGGGGGGAACTAACTATGGCTACACCTTC. Translation: CAISDPRGGTNYGYTF.

This rearrangement joins TRBV5-3 to TRBJ2-1, with D maybe TRBD2 (7 bases). TRBV5-3 falls under the ORF class, with uncertain function. The V gene lost 6 bases and the J gene lost 8 bases, with 27 bases spanning the gap. This CDR3 spans 17 amino acids. This CDR3 is CARTRDGGGGPRDEQFF. DNA of the CDR3: TGTGCCAGAACCCGTGATGGTGGGGGGGGCCCACGGGATGAGCAGTTCTTC.

The chain links TRBV29-1 to TRBJ2-5; perhaps TRBD1 as D (6 bases). The V end lost 7 bases, the J end lost 5 bases, and 17 bases lay between the germline ends. Germline CDR1 is SQVTM and CDR2 is ANQGSEA. CDR3 size: 13 residues. The CDR3 region has the DNA TGCAGCGGGTCTTGGGGGCGCGGGGAGACCCAGTACTTC. Its protein product is CSGSWGRGETQYF.